This T cell receptor beta chain was identified in a study of blood T cell repertoires in COVID-19. Participants were aged roughly 18 to 100 years from 20 to 30 US areas. TCRdb keeps only in-frame clones here, not all; method: immunoSEQ multiplex PCR. The sample contains 300,000 to 400,000 clones, about 88% of which appear only once. The trim removed 4 bases at V and 6 bases at J, leaving 5 bases unmatched. CDR1 is KGHDR and CDR2 is SFDVKD in the germline V gene. The CDR3 covers 14 residues. The chain has TRBV24-1 and TRBJ1-2, with 9 bases lining up with TRBD1. The TCR originated in a woman aged 25 to 39 who had recovered from COVID-19. The sample was PBMCs or T cells enriched from blood (not recorded which). CDR3 in DNA: TGTGCCACCAGTGACCCTACAGGGGGCGATGGCTACACCTTC. It yields the protein CATSDPTGGDGYTF.